This passage covers 25 T cell receptor beta chains from one sample sequenced in a study of T cell responses to AZD1222 COVID-19 vaccine. Using immunoSEQ multiplex PCR, the repertoire was profiled, and TCRdb retains in-frame clones only, with some absent. The sample contains roughly 150,000 clones, 90% to 95% of which appear only once. This specimen consisted of peripheral blood, obtained on day 0 of AZD1222 vaccination. All receptors derive from an adult in good health.

The chain joins TRBV7-2 to TRBJ1-1; D is unclear. Germline values: CDR1 SGHTA, CDR2 FQGNSA. The CDR3 sequence is 14 residues long. V dropped 0 bases and J dropped 2 bases, with 7 bases sitting between them. CDR3 DNA: TGTGCCAGCAGCTTAGCAGCGACTAACACTGAAGCTTTCTTT. Encoded protein: CASSLAATNTEAFF.

The chain combines TRBV30 with TRBJ1-5; possibly TRBD1 for D (6 bases). The CDR3 consists of 14 residues. V lost 4 bases and J 6 bases, leaving 16 bases between the germline ends. CDR1 is GTSNPN, CDR2 SVGIG, per germline (reference sequence). The CDR3 nucleotides read TGTGCCTGGACGTCGGGGGGCCCTGGTCAGCCCCAGCATTTT. Its translation: CAWTSGGPGQPQHF. The entire variable domain, with the rest obtained from reference TRBV30 and TRBJ1-5, is as follows: SQTIHQWPATLVQPVGSPLSLECTVEGTSNPNLYWYRQAAGRGLQLLFYSVGIGQISSEVPQNLSASRPQDRQFILSSKKLLLSDSGFYLCAWTSGGPGQPQHFGDGTRLSIL.

The chain has TRBV6-5 and TRBJ2-1, with 8 bases matching TRBD2. The V segment lost 0 bases and the J segment 9 bases; nucleotides outside the gene matches: 4. Germline assignment: CDR1 MNHEY and CDR2 SVGAGI. CDR3 length: 14 residues. CDR3 nucleotides: TGTGCCAGCAGTTACTCCCGGGGGGGCCTTGAGCAGTTCTTC. Translation: CASSYSRGGLEQFF.

The rearrangement links TRBV18 to TRBJ2-7; no clear D gene. CDR1 and CDR2 (germline): KGHSH, LQKENI. This CDR3 is built from 14 residues. Trimming took off 0 bases at V and 1 base at J, with 7 bases between the two ends. DNA of the CDR3: TGTGCCAGCTCACCACCGGGCCCTTCCTACGAGCAGTACTTC. It yields the protein CASSPPGPSYEQYF.

The genes are TRBV13 and TRBJ1-1; 8 bases fit TRBD1. Germline trimming cut 4 bases from V and 3 bases from J; bases unmatched to any gene: 4. This CDR3 has 14 residues. CDR1 PRHDT and CDR2 FYEKMQ come from the germline V gene (reference sequence). Here the CDR3 DNA reads TGTGCCAGCAGCTCGGACAGGGAGGACACTGAAGCTTTCTTT. This encodes CASSSDREDTEAFF.

This chain joins TRBV7-9 and TRBJ2-7; D may be TRBD1 (5 bases). The CDR3 sequence is 13 residues long. V lost 5 bases and J lost 4, with 12 bases in between. Germline CDR1 SEHNR, CDR2 FQNEAQ (reference sequence). The CDR3 nucleotides read TGTGCCAGCAGCGGCCGACAGCCGTACGAGCAGTACTTC. Translating it yields CASSGRQPYEQYF.

The CDR3 nucleotides read TGTGCCAGCAGACTTGGGTATTCGTATACGCAGTATTTT. This encodes CASRLGYSYTQYF. The rearrangement uses TRBV6-5 and TRBJ2-3, with D hard to call. In germline, CDR1 is MNHEY, CDR2 SVGAGI. The CDR3 consists of 13 residues. V was cut by 6 bases and J by 7 bases, with 14 bases left in between.

The V gene is TRBV9, the J gene TRBJ1-5; 9 positions agree with TRBD1. Germline V gene data show CDR1 as SGDLS and CDR2 as YYNGEE. V was clipped by 3 bases and J by 7 bases; unmatched bases: 5. CDR3 size: 14 residues. The CDR3 here is CASSAGQGGQPQHF. The CDR3 DNA sequence: TGTGCCAGCAGCGCGGGACAGGGAGGGCAGCCCCAGCATTTT.

V is TRBV3-1 (or the pseudogene TRBV3-2) and J is TRBJ2-3, with a weak D call TRBD2 (7 bases). Deletions cut 2 bases from V and 2 bases from J, with 20 bases between. The CDR3 sequence is 18 residues long. Germline V gene data show CDR1 as LGHDT and CDR2 as YNNKEL (reference sequence). CDR3 bases: TGTGCCAGCAGCCAACTAGGGGGGGGCCGTTTATCCACAGATACGCAGTATTTT. Encoded protein: CASSQLGGGRLSTDTQYF.

This clone was seen at least ten times. The V gene is TRBV6-1, the J gene TRBJ1-1, with 7 bases identical to TRBD1. V shed 1 base, J shed 6 bases, and the junction held 8 bases outside the gene matches. There are 15 residues in the CDR3. Germline loops: CDR1 MNHNS, CDR2 SASEGT. CDR3 sequence: CASSEGIDRASEAFF. The CDR3 DNA follows: TGTGCCAGCAGTGAAGGGATAGACAGGGCCTCTGAAGCTTTCTTT.

The genes are TRBV7-2 and TRBJ2-2; tentative D call: TRBD2 (6 bases). This CDR3 region has 14 residues. Trimming took off 4 bases at V and 7 bases at J, with 13 bases between the two ends. The germline V gene encodes CDR1 SGHTA and CDR2 FQGNSA. In DNA, the CDR3 is TGTGCCAGCAGCTGGGACTTCCTAGTCGGGGAGCTGTTTTTT. Protein sequence: CASSWDFLVGELFF.

V gene TRBV28 combines with J gene TRBJ2-1, with a tentative D call TRBD2 (5 bases). The CDR3 spans 15 residues. The germline gives CDR1 MDHEN, CDR2 SYDVKM. V dropped 4 bases and J dropped 7 bases, with 17 bases sitting between them. Written as DNA, the CDR3 is TGTGCCAGCAGTTACCGAGTCGTCCGGGGTAATGAGCAGTTCTTC. Translation: CASSYRVVRGNEQFF. The full variable domain, completed using reference TRBV28 and TRBJ2-1, is DVKVTQSSRYLVKRTGEKVFLECVQDMDHENMFWYRQDPGLGLRLIYFSYDVKMKEKGDIPEGYSVSREKKERFSLILESASTNQTSMYLCASSYRVVRGNEQFFGPGTRLTVL.

The chain links TRBV19 to TRBJ1-4; D gene ambiguous. Trimming pared 6 bases from V and 6 bases from J, leaving 5 bases between. CDR3 length equals 11 residues. The V gene's germline CDR1 is LNHDA and CDR2 SQIVND (reference sequence). The CDR3 DNA reads as TGTGCCAGTAGAACCTATGAAAAACTGTTTTTT. Translation: CASRTYEKLFF.

The V call is TRBV5-1, the J call TRBJ1-1, with 11 positions matching TRBD1. The CDR3 sequence is 15 residues long. The J segment lost 4 bases and the V segment lost 0 bases, leaving 2 bases of the junction unmatched. Germline lookup yields CDR1 SGHRS and CDR2 YFSETQ. CDR3 residues: CASSLVGTGGTEAFF. For the CDR3, the DNA is TGCGCCAGCAGCTTGGTAGGGACAGGGGGCACTGAAGCTTTCTTT.

V gene TRBV28 combines with J gene TRBJ1-2, with 8 bases lining up with TRBD1. CDR1 MDHEN and CDR2 SYDVKM come from the germline V gene. CDR3 length: 18 residues. V lost 5 bases and J lost 4; bases outside the gene matches: 18. The chain's CDR3 is CASSDSFWDTTGAYGYTF. DNA of the CDR3: TGTGCCAGCAGTGACTCATTCTGGGACACGACAGGGGCCTATGGCTACACCTTC.

J is TRBJ2-3 and V is TRBV5-1; 8 bases are a match to TRBD2. CDR3 length: 17 residues. Germline V lookup: CDR1 SGHRS, CDR2 YFSETQ. Losses at the gene ends were 5 bases for V and 1 base for J; bases not matched to a gene: 12. The CDR3 reads CASRAGQRGSGTDTQYF. The CDR3 DNA reads as TGCGCCAGCAGAGCGGGGCAGCGGGGGTCTGGCACAGATACGCAGTATTTT. The whole variable domain, remainder taken from reference TRBV5-1 and TRBJ2-3, is KAGVTQTPRYLIKTRGQQVTLSCSPISGHRSVSWYQQTPGQGLQFLFEYFSETQRNKGNFPGRFSGRQFSNSRSEMNVSTLELGDSALYLCASRAGQRGSGTDTQYFGPGTRLTVL.

This clone was seen only once. The chain carries TRBV9 and TRBJ2-7; 8 positions match TRBD2. Looked up from germline, CDR1 is SGDLS and CDR2 is YYNGEE. The trim removed 0 bases at V and 5 bases at J, leaving 7 bases unmatched. This CDR3 is 15 amino acids long. CDR3 DNA sequence: TGTGCCAGCAGCGTAGTCGGGGGGGCAGGGGACGAGCAGTACTTC. As protein: CASSVVGGAGDEQYF.

The rearrangement joins TRBV19 to TRBJ2-1; unclear D gene. V lost 7 bases and J 4 bases, leaving 11 bases between the germline ends. CDR1 and CDR2 (germline): LNHDA, SQIVND (reference sequence). This CDR3 has 13 amino acids. CDR3 nucleotides: TGTGCCAGTAAAGGAGTCCTATACAATGAGCAGTTCTTC. It yields the protein CASKGVLYNEQFF.

V and J are TRBV11-3 and TRBJ2-2; D unclear. CDR3 length: 11 residues. From germline, CDR1 is SGHNT and CDR2 YENEEA. Trimming shortened V by 3 bases and J by 4 bases, and 0 bases separated the two germline ends. DNA for the CDR3: TGTGCCAGCAGCTTCACCGGGGAGCTGTTTTTT. Its translation is CASSFTGELFF.

The rearrangement links TRBV29-1 to TRBJ1-5, with a possible D match to TRBD1 (5 bases). This CDR3 contains 14 residues. Germline V gene sequence: CDR1 SQVTM, CDR2 ANQGSEA. Trimming left V 5 bases short and J 3 bases short, with 14 bases between. The CDR3 spells CSVSSGTFNQPQHF. The CDR3 DNA reads as TGCAGCGTTTCTTCGGGGACCTTCAATCAGCCCCAGCATTTT.

The chain uses TRBV16 and TRBJ1-1; D not certain. The V end lost 4 bases, the J end lost 0 bases, and 6 bases lay between the germline ends. This CDR3 spans 13 amino acids. Germline V lookup: CDR1 KGHSY, CDR2 FQNENV. CDR3 DNA sequence: TGTGCCAGCAGCCTGGTTTTGAACACTGAAGCTTTCTTT. Translation gives CASSLVLNTEAFF.

The chain has TRBV7-9 and TRBJ1-4; 9 nucleotides agree with TRBD1. The CDR3 has 15 residues. V lost 2 bases to trimming and J lost 6 bases; unmatched junction nucleotides: 4. Germline values: CDR1 SEHNR, CDR2 FQNEAQ (reference sequence). The CDR3 protein is CASSLRDRAHEKLFF. CDR3 nucleotides: TGTGCCAGCAGCTTAAGGGACAGGGCCCATGAAAAACTGTTTTTT. Full variable domain (outside the CDR3, taken from reference TRBV7-9 and TRBJ1-4): DTGVSQNPRHKITKRGQNVTFRCDPISEHNRLYWYRQTLGQGPEFLTYFQNEAQLEKSRLLSDRFSAERPKGSFSTLEIQRTEQGDSAMYLCASSLRDRAHEKLFFGSGTQLSVL.

The rearrangement links TRBV10-3 to TRBJ1-6; 8 bases match TRBD1. Unmatched junction bases numbered 8, after V lost 0 bases and J lost 10 bases. Per the germline V gene, CDR1 is ENHRY and CDR2 is SYGVKD. CDR3 length equals 16 residues. The CDR3 nucleotides are TGTGCCATCAGTGAGTCCCAGGGGGCGCGGGGCTCACCCCTCCACTTT. This translates into CAISESQGARGSPLHF.

This clone is a singleton in its sample. This chain links TRBV18 with TRBJ1-2, with D perhaps TRBD1 (5 bases). CDR1 and CDR2 from the germline V gene are KGHSH and LQKENI. Trimming removed 0 bases at V and 7 bases at J, with 9 bases between. The CDR3 is 13 residues long. This CDR3 is CASSPPSGFGYTF. Here the CDR3 DNA reads TGTGCCAGCTCACCACCATCAGGGTTTGGCTACACCTTC.

This chain joins TRBV7-3 and TRBJ2-1, with 7 bases aligning to TRBD2. Germline CDR1 is SGHTA and CDR2 is FQGTGA. V gave up 5 bases and J gave up 12 bases; unmatched junction bases: 7. The CDR3 has 12 residues. This chain's CDR3 is CASSPQGGGQFF. CDR3 coding DNA: TGTGCCAGCAGCCCTCAAGGCGGGGGGCAGTTCTTC.